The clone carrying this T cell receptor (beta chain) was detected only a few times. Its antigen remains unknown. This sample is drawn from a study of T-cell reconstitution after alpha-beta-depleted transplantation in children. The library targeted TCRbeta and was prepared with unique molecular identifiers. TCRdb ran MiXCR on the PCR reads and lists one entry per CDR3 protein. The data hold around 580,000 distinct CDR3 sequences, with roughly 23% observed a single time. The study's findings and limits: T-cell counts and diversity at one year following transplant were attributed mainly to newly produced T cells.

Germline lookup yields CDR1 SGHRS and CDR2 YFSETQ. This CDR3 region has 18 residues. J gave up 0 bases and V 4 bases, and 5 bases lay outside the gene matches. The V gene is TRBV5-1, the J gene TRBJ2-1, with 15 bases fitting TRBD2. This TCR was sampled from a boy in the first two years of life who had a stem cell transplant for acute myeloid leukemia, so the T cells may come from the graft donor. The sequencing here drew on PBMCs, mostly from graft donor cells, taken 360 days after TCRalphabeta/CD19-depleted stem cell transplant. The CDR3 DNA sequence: TGCGCCAGCAGCAACGGGACTAGCGGGGGGCTCTCCTACAATGAGCAGTTCTTC. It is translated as CASSNGTSGGLSYNEQFF.